A single sample gave rise to the 16 T cell receptor beta chains below, sequenced in a study of blood T cell repertoires in COVID-19. The method was immunoSEQ multiplex PCR; TCRdb's version includes in-frame clones alone and lacks a portion of them. Altogether approximately 250,000 clones are present, less than 95% being singletons, with the ten largest covering approximately 3%. Sequenced material: PBMCs or T cells enriched from blood (not recorded which). The receptors derive from a man in his forties who had been exposed to COVID-19.

This chain connects TRBV29-1 to TRBJ2-1; TRBD2 is a possible D gene (6 bases). Germline CDR1 and CDR2: SQVTM and ANQGSEA. There are 13 residues in the CDR3. V shed 6 bases and J shed 2 bases, with 11 bases lying between them. The CDR3 reads CSVGGLAYNEQFF. The CDR3, as DNA: TGCAGCGTGGGGGGACTGGCCTACAATGAGCAGTTCTTC.

This clone was counted once. This chain uses TRBV24-1 with TRBJ2-1; 13 positions match TRBD2. CDR1 is KGHDR and CDR2 is SFDVKD in the germline V gene. The CDR3 spans 19 residues. Trimming cost V 3 bases and J 7 bases; bases outside gene matches: 14. CDR3 region: CATSDVGTSGTEGSNEQFF. Written as DNA, the CDR3 is TGTGCCACCAGTGATGTGGGGACTAGCGGGACGGAGGGAAGTAATGAGCAGTTCTTC.

V usage is TRBV27 and J usage is TRBJ1-1, with D perhaps TRBD1 (5 bases). This CDR3 is 15 amino acids long. The germline V gene encodes CDR1 MNHEY and CDR2 SMNVEV (reference sequence). Trimming took 7 bases from V and 4 from J, leaving 19 bases between them. The CDR3 coding sequence is TGTGCCAGCATCGGCTCCGCCAGGGAGGGCACTGAAGCTTTCTTT. It yields the protein CASIGSAREGTEAFF.

J is TRBJ2-5 and V is TRBV24-1, with TRBD1 identical over 7 bases. V trimming: 5 bases; J trimming: 2 bases; junction bases outside the gene matches: 10. Germline V gives CDR1 KGHDR, CDR2 SFDVKD. This CDR3 is built from 16 residues. The CDR3 is CATSATPGTDQETQYF. The CDR3 bases are TGTGCCACCAGTGCTACTCCCGGGACAGATCAAGAGACCCAGTACTTC.

The chain employs TRBV11-2 and TRBJ1-1; TRBD1 aligns across 8 bases. There are 12 residues in the CDR3. J was trimmed by 9 bases and V by 7 bases; bases with no gene match: 7. Looked up from germline, CDR1 is SGHAT and CDR2 is FQNNGV. The CDR3 is CASNEGTGQAFF. In DNA form, the CDR3 reads TGTGCCAGCAACGAAGGGACAGGCCAAGCTTTCTTT.

The chain couples TRBV21-1 to TRBJ2-7; no DNA check was done on the table's D call, TRBD2. TRBV21-1 is an annotated pseudogene. This CDR3 has 18 amino acids. CDR3 in amino acids: CASSKDVTSGNSSYEQYF. The CDR3 nucleotides are TGTGCCAGCAGCAAAGATGTCACTAGCGGGAACAGCTCCTACGAGCAGTACTTC.

This clone was seen only once. The chain employs TRBV14 and TRBJ1-3, with D unresolved. The ends were cut back, 4 bases at V and 0 bases at J, with 13 bases in the middle. Germline-derived CDR1 and CDR2 are SGHDN and FVKESK. The CDR3 covers 16 residues. The CDR3 spells CASSLPGASSGNTIYF. The CDR3 bases are TGTGCCAGCAGCCTCCCCGGTGCCTCCTCTGGAAACACCATATATTTT.

The V and J genes are TRBV12-5 and TRBJ2-7; 8 nucleotides align to TRBD2. This CDR3 has 17 amino acids. After removal of 0 bases from V and 3 bases from J, the junction contained 10 bases not matched to a gene. Germline V lookup: CDR1 LGHNT, CDR2 FRNRAP. This CDR3 reads CASGLVGTLRGGYEQYF. CDR3 nucleotides: TGTGCTAGTGGTTTGGTAGGGACTCTTCGGGGGGGCTACGAGCAGTACTTC.

V and J are TRBV12-3 or TRBV12-4 and TRBJ1-1; D is perhaps TRBD1 (5 bases). V was clipped by 6 bases and J by 1 base, with 9 bases between them. The CDR3 spans 13 residues. CDR3 sequence: CASRDQGNTEAFF. The CDR3, as DNA: TGTGCCAGCAGGGACCAGGGGAACACTGAAGCTTTCTTT.

The chain employs TRBV27 and TRBJ2-1; 9 nucleotides line up with TRBD1. J gave up 7 bases and V 4 bases, and 2 bases lay outside the gene matches. Germline-derived CDR1 and CDR2 are MNHEY and SMNVEV (reference sequence). CDR3 size: 13 residues. CDR3 residues: CASSWDRANEQFF. For the CDR3, the DNA is TGTGCCAGCAGTTGGGACAGGGCAAATGAGCAGTTCTTC.

This chain connects TRBV28 to TRBJ2-3, with unresolved D. V lost 4 bases and J lost 10, with 15 bases in between. CDR1 MDHEN and CDR2 SYDVKM come from the germline V gene. The CDR3 is made up of 13 amino acids. This CDR3 reads CASSSPGEVAQYF. CDR3 nucleotide sequence: TGTGCCAGCAGTTCACCAGGCGAAGTGGCGCAGTATTTT. Together with reference TRBV28 and TRBJ2-3, the CDR3 gives the full variable domain: DVKVTQSSRYLVKRTGEKVFLECVQDMDHENMFWYRQDPGLGLRLIYFSYDVKMKEKGDIPEGYSVSREKKERFSLILESASTNQTSMYLCASSSPGEVAQYFGPGTRLTVL.

J is TRBJ1-2 and V is TRBV12-3 or TRBV12-4; D unresolved. V was clipped by 3 bases and J by 4 bases, with 6 bases between them. CDR3 size: 12 residues. In nucleotides, the CDR3 is TGTGCCAGCAGTTTTGGCCTCTATGGCTACACCTTC. Protein: CASSFGLYGYTF.

The chain recombines TRBV28 with TRBJ2-7; 7 bases agree with TRBD2. The CDR3 length is 14 residues. J lost 5 bases, V lost 10 bases, and 14 bases had no gene match. Looked up from germline, CDR1 is MDHEN and CDR2 is SYDVKM. The CDR3 spells CATRLGREAHEQYF. Here the CDR3 DNA reads TGTGCCACCAGGTTGGGGAGGGAGGCCCACGAGCAGTACTTC.

A word on this clone: The junction differs from germline at one of its ends, possibly a read error. Distinct nucleotide sequences in the sample also encode this CDR3. The chain is built from TRBV5-1 and TRBJ1-2; 9 positions match TRBD1. CDR3 length equals 15 residues. Germline V gene data show CDR1 as SGHRS and CDR2 as YFSETQ. The CDR3 here is CASTLGQGANYGYTF. CDR3 nucleotides: TGCGCCAGCACCTTGGGACAGGGAGCTAACTATGGCTACACCTTC.

The chain has TRBV24-1 and TRBJ2-1; 9 nucleotides agree with TRBD1. The CDR3 extends over 16 amino acids. J gave up 4 bases and V 4 bases, and 7 bases lay outside the gene matches. Germline CDR1 is KGHDR and CDR2 is SFDVKD. CDR3 sequence: CATSDPWTGDYNEQFF. CDR3 in DNA: TGTGCCACCAGTGACCCTTGGACAGGGGATTACAATGAGCAGTTCTTC.

In this sample, this clone turned up once. V usage is TRBV7-2 and J usage is TRBJ1-1; no clear D gene. The CDR3 consists of 14 residues. The V gene lost 3 bases and the J gene lost 2 bases, with 10 bases spanning the gap. CDR1 and CDR2 (germline): SGHTA, FQGNSA. The CDR3 DNA reads TGTGCCAGCAGCTTTCTGTCAGGAAACACTGAAGCTTTCTTT. Encoded protein: CASSFLSGNTEAFF.